This is a list of T cell receptor beta chains from one sample in a study of shared clonotypes between healthy human individuals. The table came from immunoSEQ multiplex PCR; TCRdb's copy has only in-frame clones and leaves some out. The table records millions of clones, about 92% of them present only once. Sequencing used naive CD4+ T cells sorted from blood. These receptors were collected from a man younger than 35 in good health. The CDR3 runs from the conserved cysteine through the conserved F or W. A D gene is named only where the DNA matches it firmly. Clone size, where shown, is once, few, many, or a class for clones that have expanded.

V: TRBV7-2; D: -; size: -; J: TRBJ1-6; DNA: TGTGCCAGCAGCTCCGGTCGGCTAACCCTCCACTTT; CDR3: CASSSGRLTLHF
V: TRBV30; D: -; size: -; J: TRBJ2-3; DNA: TGTGCCTGGAAGTTGGCCTGGGTGGGAAAGAACACAGATACGCAGTATTTT; CDR3: CAWKLAWVGKNTDTQYF
V: TRBV30; D: -; size: -; J: TRBJ2-7; DNA: TGTGCCTGGAGAACGACGGGGGGCGGCTACGAGCAGTACTTC; CDR3: CAWRTTGGGYEQYF
V: TRBV7-9; D: TRBD1; size: -; J: TRBJ2-3; DNA: TGTGCCAGCTCCCAGGACAGGCCTAGCACAGATACGCAGTATTTT; CDR3: CASSQDRPSTDTQYF
V: TRBV7-2; D: -; size: -; J: TRBJ2-5; DNA: TGTGCCAGCAGCTTATCGCACGGACGGGGACAAGAGACCCAGTACTTC; CDR3: CASSLSHGRGQETQYF
V: TRBV7-2; D: -; size: -; J: TRBJ2-5; DNA: TGTGCCAGCAGCTTAGAGGGTGGCGGGTTAGAGACCCAGTACTTC; CDR3: CASSLEGGGLETQYF
V: TRBV9; D: -; size: -; J: TRBJ2-1; DNA: TGTGCCAGCAGCGTATTACCAAGCGAGGGGAATGAGCAGTTCTTC; CDR3: CASSVLPSEGNEQFF
V: TRBV2; D: TRBD2; size: -; J: TRBJ2-5; DNA: TGTGCCAGCAGCGGGGGGACCCCTCCAGAGACCCAGTACTTC; CDR3: CASSGGTPPETQYF
V: TRBV9; D: -; size: -; J: TRBJ1-1; DNA: TGTGCCAGCAGCCCCTTCACAGGGATGAACACTGAAGCTTTCTTT; CDR3: CASSPFTGMNTEAFF
V: TRBV10-3; D: -; size: -; J: TRBJ2-1; DNA: TGTGCCATCAGCACAGGGAATGAGCAGTTCTTC; CDR3: CAISTGNEQFF
V: TRBV5-4; D: -; size: -; J: TRBJ2-7; DNA: TGTGCCAGCAGCTTGGTGGGATCCTACGAGCAGTACTTC; CDR3: CASSLVGSYEQYF
V: TRBV5-1; D: TRBD2; size: -; J: TRBJ2-1; DNA: TGCGCCAGCACCCCGACTAGCGGGGGGTATGAGCAGTTCTTC; CDR3: CASTPTSGGYEQFF
V: TRBV2; D: -; size: -; J: TRBJ2-5; DNA: TGTGCCAGCAGGTCTAGGGAGACCCAGTACTTC; CDR3: CASRSRETQYF
V: TRBV11-2; D: -; size: -; J: TRBJ1-1; DNA: TGTGCCACCATGGGGAACACTGAAGCTTTCTTT; CDR3: CATMGNTEAFF
V: TRBV28; D: -; size: -; J: TRBJ1-5; DNA: TGTGCCAGCAGCTCCCGGGACACATTCTTCCATCAGCCCCAGCATTTT; CDR3: CASSSRDTFFHQPQHF
V: TRBV6-4; D: -; size: -; J: TRBJ1-5; DNA: TGTGCCAGCAGTGTAGAGGCCTCCAATCAGCCCCAGCATTTT; CDR3: CASSVEASNQPQHF
V: TRBV2; D: -; size: -; J: TRBJ2-3; DNA: TGTGCCAGTGGACTTACAGATACGCAGTATTTT; CDR3: CASGLTDTQYF
V: TRBV7-2; D: -; size: -; J: TRBJ2-7; DNA: TGTGCCAGCAGCTCACTCGACGGCTACGAGCAGTACTTC; CDR3: CASSSLDGYEQYF
V: TRBV29-1; D: -; size: -; J: TRBJ2-3; DNA: TGCAGCGTTGTAGGGGGGCCGGATCTTGGGACAGATACGCAGTATTTT; CDR3: CSVVGGPDLGTDTQYF
V: TRBV30; D: TRBD1; size: -; J: TRBJ1-4; DNA: TGTGCCTGGAAAGTTTTCGGACAGGGGTATGAAAAACTGTTTTTT; CDR3: CAWKVFGQGYEKLFF
V: TRBV5-1; D: -; size: once; J: TRBJ1-1; DNA: TGCGCCAGCAGCCCGCGCAGGGGCTTGAACACTGAAGCTTTCTTT; CDR3: CASSPRRGLNTEAFF
V: TRBV2; D: -; size: -; J: TRBJ1-4; DNA: TGTGCCAGCAGTTCGGGCCGTTCCAATGAAAAACTGTTTTTT; CDR3: CASSSGRSNEKLFF
V: TRBV4-3; D: -; size: -; J: TRBJ2-3; DNA: TGCGCCAGCAGCCTTAACCCCCGGGGAGCCGTCACAGATACGCAGTATTTT; CDR3: CASSLNPRGAVTDTQYF
V: TRBV28; D: TRBD1; size: -; J: TRBJ1-1; DNA: TGTGCCAGCACCAGACAGGGGTCTGAAGCTTTCTTT; CDR3: CASTRQGSEAFF
V: TRBV5-4; D: -; size: -; J: TRBJ1-1; DNA: TGTGCCAGCAGCTTGGCTCCCAGTGGGGCCACTGAAGCTTTCTTT; CDR3: CASSLAPSGATEAFF
V: TRBV10-3; D: -; size: -; J: TRBJ1-1; DNA: TGTGCCATCAACGACGGGGGGCCTGAAGCTTTCTTT; CDR3: CAINDGGPEAFF
V: TRBV5-1; D: -; size: -; J: TRBJ2-5; DNA: TGCGCCAGCCGGGACAATCTTTTGGAGACCCAGTACTTC; CDR3: CASRDNLLETQYF
V: TRBV10-3; D: -; size: -; J: TRBJ1-5; DNA: TGTGCCATCAGCCCAGGGGAGGGGAGCAATCAGCCCCAGCATTTT; CDR3: CAISPGEGSNQPQHF
V: TRBV6-6; D: TRBD1; size: -; J: TRBJ1-1; DNA: TGTGCCAGCAGTGGACAGGGAAATATGAACACTGAAGCTTTCTTT; CDR3: CASSGQGNMNTEAFF
V: TRBV7-9; D: -; size: -; J: TRBJ1-1; DNA: TGTGCCAGCAGCTTAGCTTGGAATTTGAACACTGAAGCTTTCTTT; CDR3: CASSLAWNLNTEAFF
V: TRBV7-9; D: -; size: once; J: TRBJ2-6; DNA: TGTGCCAGCAGCTTAGTTTCCCTTTCTGGGGCCAACGTCCTGACTTTC; CDR3: CASSLVSLSGANVLTF
V: TRBV28; D: TRBD1; size: -; J: TRBJ1-6; DNA: TGTGCCAGCAGTTTGTCGGACAGGGGAGGTTCACCCCTCCACTTT; CDR3: CASSLSDRGGSPLHF
V: TRBV2; D: -; size: -; J: TRBJ2-1; DNA: TGTGCCAGCAGTGAAGGGGGGGTAGGGCGCAATGAGCAGTTCTTC; CDR3: CASSEGGVGRNEQFF
V: TRBV18; D: TRBD1; size: -; J: TRBJ2-5; DNA: TGTGCCAGCTCCAAGCCGGGACAGGGTTCTGAGACCCAGTACTTC; CDR3: CASSKPGQGSETQYF
V: TRBV28; D: -; size: -; J: TRBJ2-1; DNA: TGTGCCAGCAGTAACATGGGATTGGGGGACAATGAGCAGTTCTTC; CDR3: CASSNMGLGDNEQFF
V: TRBV18; D: -; size: -; J: TRBJ1-4; DNA: TGTGCCAGCTCACCAGACGGGACTGCAACTAATGAAAAACTGTTTTTT; CDR3: CASSPDGTATNEKLFF
V: TRBV19; D: -; size: few; J: TRBJ2-2; DNA: TGTGCCAGTAGGAACTCCGGGGAGCTGTTTTTT; CDR3: CASRNSGELFF
V: TRBV6-5; D: TRBD1; size: -; J: TRBJ2-7; DNA: TGTGCCAGCCCGACCCGGACAGGGTCTCACGAGCAGTACTTC; CDR3: CASPTRTGSHEQYF
V: TRBV14; D: -; size: few; J: TRBJ1-2; DNA: TGTGCCAGCAGCCAAGGGGAGACCGATGGCTACACCTTC; CDR3: CASSQGETDGYTF